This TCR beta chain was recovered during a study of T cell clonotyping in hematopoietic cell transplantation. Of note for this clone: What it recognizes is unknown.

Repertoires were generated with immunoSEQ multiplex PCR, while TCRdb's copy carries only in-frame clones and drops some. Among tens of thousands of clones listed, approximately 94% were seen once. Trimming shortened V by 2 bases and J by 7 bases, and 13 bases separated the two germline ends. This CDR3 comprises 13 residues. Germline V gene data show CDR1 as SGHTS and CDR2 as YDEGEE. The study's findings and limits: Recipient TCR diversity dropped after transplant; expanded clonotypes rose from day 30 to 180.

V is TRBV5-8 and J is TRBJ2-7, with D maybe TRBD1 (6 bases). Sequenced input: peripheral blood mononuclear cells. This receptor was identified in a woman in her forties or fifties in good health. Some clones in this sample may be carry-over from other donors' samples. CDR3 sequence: CASSFWGPLEQYF. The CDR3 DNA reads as TGTGCCAGCAGCTTTTGGGGGCCTCTTGAGCAGTACTTC.